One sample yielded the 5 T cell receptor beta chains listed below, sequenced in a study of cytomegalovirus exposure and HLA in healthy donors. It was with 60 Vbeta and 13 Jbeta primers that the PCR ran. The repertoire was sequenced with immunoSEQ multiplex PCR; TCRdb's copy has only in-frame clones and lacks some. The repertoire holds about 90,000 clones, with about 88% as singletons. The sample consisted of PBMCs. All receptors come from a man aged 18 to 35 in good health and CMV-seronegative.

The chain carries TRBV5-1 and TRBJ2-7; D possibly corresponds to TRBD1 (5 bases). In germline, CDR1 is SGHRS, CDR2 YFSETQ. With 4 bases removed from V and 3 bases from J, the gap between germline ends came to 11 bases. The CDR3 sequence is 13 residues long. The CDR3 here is CASSALTDYEQYF. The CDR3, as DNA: TGCGCCAGCAGCGCACTGACAGACTACGAGCAGTACTTC.

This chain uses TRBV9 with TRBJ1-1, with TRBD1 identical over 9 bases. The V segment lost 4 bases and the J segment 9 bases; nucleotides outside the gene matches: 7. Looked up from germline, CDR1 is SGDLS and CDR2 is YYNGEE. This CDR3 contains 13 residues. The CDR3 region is CASSPLGQGKAFF. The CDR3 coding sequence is TGTGCCAGCAGCCCCTTGGGACAGGGAAAAGCTTTCTTT.

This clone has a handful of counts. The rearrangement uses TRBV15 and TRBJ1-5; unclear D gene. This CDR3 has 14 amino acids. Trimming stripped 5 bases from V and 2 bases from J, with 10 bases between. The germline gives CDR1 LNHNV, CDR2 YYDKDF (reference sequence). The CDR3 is CATSPGGGNQPQHF. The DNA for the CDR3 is TGTGCCACCAGCCCGGGCGGGGGCAATCAGCCCCAGCATTTT.

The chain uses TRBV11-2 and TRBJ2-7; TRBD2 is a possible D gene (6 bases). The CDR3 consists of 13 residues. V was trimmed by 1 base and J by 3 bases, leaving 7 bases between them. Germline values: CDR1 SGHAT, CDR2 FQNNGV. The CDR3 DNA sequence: TGTGCCAGCAGCTTAGTCGGGGGCTACGAGCAGTACTTC. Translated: CASSLVGGYEQYF.

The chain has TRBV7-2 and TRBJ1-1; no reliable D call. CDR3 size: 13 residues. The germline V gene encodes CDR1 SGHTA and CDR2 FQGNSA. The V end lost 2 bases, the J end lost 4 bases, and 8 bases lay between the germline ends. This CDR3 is CASSLSRSTEAFF. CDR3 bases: TGTGCCAGCAGCTTAAGTAGGAGCACTGAAGCTTTCTTT.